These T cell receptor beta chains were read from a single sample in a study of T cell responses to AZD1222 COVID-19 vaccine. Clones were sequenced by immunoSEQ multiplex PCR, and TCRdb holds only the in-frame ones, with some missing. The profile shows about 180,000 clones, about nine tenths of them singletons. The sequenced sample was peripheral blood, obtained on day 0 of AZD1222 vaccination. These receptors originate from an adult in good health. Both conserved end residues are trimmed from each CDR3. A D gene is named only where the DNA matches it firmly.

>-|TRBJ2-5|TRBV19
ASSPGGGGQETQY
>-|TRBJ1-5|TRBV6-5
ASRPDRGWNQPQH
>TRBD1|TRBJ1-4|TRBV28
ASSLWGQGNEKLF
>-|TRBJ1-5|TRBV24-1
ATSAWNSNQPQH
>-|TRBJ1-6|TRBV28
ASRQGQVNSPLH
>-|TRBJ1-2|TRBV2
ASSEARLGTYGYT
>-|TRBJ1-1|TRBV19
ASSDPWSTEAF
>-|TRBJ2-1|TRBV14
ASSQGRSWDNEQF
>TRBD1|TRBJ2-5|TRBV5-1
ASSRRTGEETQY
>-|TRBJ1-1|TRBV10-2
ASSEAGGMAF
>-|TRBJ1-6|TRBV7-8
ASSLALGRGSSPLH
>-|TRBJ1-5|TRBV21-1
ASRKGLGGDSNQPQH
>-|TRBJ2-3|TRBV30
AWSLGSDTQY
>TRBD1|TRBJ2-5|TRBV5-6
ASSPGQGRSETQY
>TRBD1|TRBJ2-7|TRBV2
ASRDREVYEQY
>TRBD1|TRBJ1-4|TRBV18
ASSPQTGQNEKLF
>-|TRBJ1-2|TRBV24-1
ATSDLSTGGYT
>TRBD1|TRBJ1-5|TRBV4-1
ASSPGVRVSRQGDGQPQH
>-|TRBJ1-2|TRBV11-2
ASSLGTVPNYGYT
>-|TRBJ1-4|TRBV11-2
ASSLTLAEKLF
>TRBD1|TRBJ1-1|TRBV11-3
ASSLGQTNTEAF
>-|TRBJ1-1|TRBV2
ASSQVGNTEAF
>-|TRBJ2-6|TRBV2
ASSRDLPLPGANVLT
>-|TRBJ1-2|TRBV28
ASSRPIEYGYT
>-|TRBJ2-1|TRBV24-1
ATSDSTGHYNEQF
>-|TRBJ2-3|TRBV3-1/TRBV3-2
ASSFGTSDTQY
>TRBD1|TRBJ2-1|TRBV2
ASSEWVGDRRYEQF
>TRBD1|TRBJ1-2|TRBV11-2
ASRKPGQDYGYT
>-|TRBJ1-5|TRBV19
ASRSDPSANQPQH
>-|TRBJ2-5|TRBV2
ASRPTGRETQY
>-|TRBJ2-5|TRBV12-3/TRBV12-4
ASSSYQETQY
>-|TRBJ1-5|TRBV12-3/TRBV12-4
ASSFGGNQPQH
>TRBD2|TRBJ2-7|TRBV4-1
ASSQGLAGLSYEQY
>TRBD2|TRBJ2-5|TRBV19
ASRLAGGRQETQY
>-|TRBJ1-5|TRBV28
ASSSSGLLGNQPQH
>-|TRBJ1-5|TRBV5-6
ASSLAGLEQPQH
>TRBD1|TRBJ1-1|TRBV18
ASSLAGQGNAEAF
>-|TRBJ2-1|TRBV6-4
ASGEQGDGEQF
>-|TRBJ1-2|TRBV7-3
ASSYTGFRGYT
>-|TRBJ1-2|TRBV2
ASKFGGSSGYT
>TRBD1|TRBJ1-3|TRBV9
ASSVGDWTGGGNTIY
>TRBD1|TRBJ1-2|TRBV11-3
ASSPGQGRGYT
>TRBD1|TRBJ1-1|TRBV18
AGTGTLSTEAF
>TRBD1|TRBJ2-2|TRBV6-5
ASSPLGQFTGELF
>-|TRBJ1-6|TRBV5-5
ASSLERTSSYNSPLH